This T cell receptor beta chain stems from a study of Graves' ophthalmopathy and Graves' hyperthyroidism. Overall study findings and caveats: Blood also held most thyroid clonotypes expanded above 0.001 frequency.

Remarks on this clonotype: Antigen specificity is unknown.

Amplified TCR beta CDR3 regions were obtained using RNA transcripts as template. HTBI primers were used in a first-round RT-PCR, which preceded a second-round multiplex PCR. TCRdb itself ran the multiplex PCR reads through MiXCR, one entry per CDR3 protein. The table shows about 1.1 million distinct CDR3 sequences, with 35% to 40% occurring only once. This CDR3 comprises 16 residues. Trimming removed 0 bases from V and 5 bases from J, with 14 bases in between. CDR1 is MNHNY and CDR2 is SVGAGI in the germline V gene (reference sequence). Patients in the hyperthyroidism group, adults aged 18 to 65, were newly diagnosed, under 2 months' duration. Diagnostic conclusions were grounded in clinical symptoms, serum thyroxine, TRAb, thyroid ultrasound and orbital computed tomography.

The V call is TRBV6-6, the J call TRBJ1-5; D possibly corresponds to TRBD1 (5 bases). The receptor was isolated from an adult man with Graves' hyperthyroidism. The specimen sequenced was peripheral blood or thyroid tissue (not recorded which). CDR3 DNA: TGTGCCAGCAGTTACTCGTCATCGGGGGGTCATCAGCCCCAGCATTTT. Residues: CASSYSSSGGHQPQHF.